This T cell receptor beta chain was recorded in a study of T-cell memory formation after mild COVID-19. Findings of the study overall: Clones that contracted from day 15 to 85 had balanced CD4/CD8; later expanders were CD4+ biased.

Trimming removed 1 base at V and 2 bases at J, with 12 bases between. Germline assignment: CDR1 MGHRA and CDR2 YSYEKL. The CDR3 sequence is 15 residues long. TCRdb ran MiXCR on the 5' RACE reads and lists one entry per CDR3 protein. In the table there are some 300,000 distinct CDR3 sequences, roughly 20% of which are singletons. Concerning this clonotype: The target antigen is unknown.

Sequenced: PBMCs or a T cell subset sorted from them (not recorded which). This TCR derives from a man aged 18 to 30 who had mild COVID-19 (a few samples of this study predate the infection). Cell type and time point are not known. This chain joins TRBV4-1 and TRBJ2-7; D unresolved. CDR3 residues: CASSQGGGGTYEQYF. As DNA, the CDR3 is TGCGCCAGCAGCCAAGGAGGTGGCGGTACCTACGAGCAGTACTTC.